The present T cell receptor beta chain was sequenced within a study of T cell clonality in common variable immunodeficiency. Broader study findings: The cause of increased CVID clonality remains unclear without subpopulation sequencing.

This clone came up many times. Antigen specificity is unknown. Read coverage stops 3 residues before the CDR3 terminus; the germline J gene supplies the remainder. V was trimmed by 2 bases and J by 3 bases, leaving 8 bases between them. This CDR3 has 14 residues. Germline V gene data show CDR1 as LNHDA and CDR2 as SQIVND (reference sequence). Using immunoSEQ multiplex PCR, the repertoire was profiled, and TCRdb retains in-frame clones only, with some absent. Singletons are absent from the sample, which has more than 55,000 clones. This TCR derives from a person between 18 and 70 years old in good health. The sample comprised peripheral blood mononuclear cells. The V gene is TRBV19, the J gene TRBJ1-5; unclear D gene. Incomplete CDR3 DNA: TGTGCCAGTAGTATATTACAGAACAATCAGCCC. It is translated as CASSILQNNQP. In full, the CDR3 is CASSILQNNQPQHF.